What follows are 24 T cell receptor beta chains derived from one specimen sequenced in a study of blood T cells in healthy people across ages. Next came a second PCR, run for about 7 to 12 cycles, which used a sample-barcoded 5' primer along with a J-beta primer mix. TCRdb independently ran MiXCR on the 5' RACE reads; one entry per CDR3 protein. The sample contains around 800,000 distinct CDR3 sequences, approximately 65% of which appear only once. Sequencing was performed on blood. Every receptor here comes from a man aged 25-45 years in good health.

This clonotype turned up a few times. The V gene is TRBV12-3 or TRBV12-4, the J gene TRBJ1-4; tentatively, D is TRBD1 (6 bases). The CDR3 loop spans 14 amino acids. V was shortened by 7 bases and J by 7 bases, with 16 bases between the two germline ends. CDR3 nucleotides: TGTGCCAGCAACCACAGGGATATGGGTGAAAAACTGTTTTTT. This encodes CASNHRDMGEKLFF.

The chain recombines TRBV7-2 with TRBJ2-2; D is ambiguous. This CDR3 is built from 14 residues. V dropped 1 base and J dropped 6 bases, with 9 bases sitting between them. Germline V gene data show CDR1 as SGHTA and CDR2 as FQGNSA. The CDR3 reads CASSLGGSAGELFF. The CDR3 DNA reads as TGTGCCAGCAGCTTAGGGGGTTCGGCCGGGGAGCTGTTTTTT.

The DNA of the CDR3 is TGTGCCAGCATCCAGGGAGCGGGTGAGCAGTTCTTC. Its protein is CASIQGAGEQFF. This sequence joins TRBV7-9 and TRBJ2-1; the D gene is possibly TRBD2 (6 bases). The germline gives CDR1 SEHNR, CDR2 FQNEAQ (reference sequence). V dropped 7 bases and J dropped 9 bases, with 13 bases sitting between them. The CDR3 length is 12 residues.

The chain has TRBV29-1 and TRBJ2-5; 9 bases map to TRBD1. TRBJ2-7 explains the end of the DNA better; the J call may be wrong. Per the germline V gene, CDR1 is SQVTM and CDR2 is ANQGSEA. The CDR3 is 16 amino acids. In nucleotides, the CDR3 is TGCAGCGTTGAAGGTGTGTCCGGGACAGGGCGCGGCGAGCAGTACTTC. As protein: CSVEGVSGTGRGEQYF.

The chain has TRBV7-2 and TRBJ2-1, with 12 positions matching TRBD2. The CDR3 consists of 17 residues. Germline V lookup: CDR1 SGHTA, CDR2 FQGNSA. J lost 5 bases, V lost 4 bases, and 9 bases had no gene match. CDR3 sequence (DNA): TGTGCCAGCAGCTCGCACTCTACTAGCGGGGGGAACAATGAGCAGTTCTTC. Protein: CASSSHSTSGGNNEQFF.

For the CDR3, the DNA is TGTGCCAGCAGCCTGACTAGCGGGGTGGGTGAGAAGACCCAGTACTTC. Protein: CASSLTSGVGEKTQYF. The J gene is TRBJ2-5, the V gene TRBV7-2; 11 positions match TRBD2. In germline, CDR1 is SGHTA, CDR2 FQGNSA. Germline trimming cut 5 bases from V and 6 bases from J; bases unmatched to any gene: 11. CDR3 length: 16 amino acids.

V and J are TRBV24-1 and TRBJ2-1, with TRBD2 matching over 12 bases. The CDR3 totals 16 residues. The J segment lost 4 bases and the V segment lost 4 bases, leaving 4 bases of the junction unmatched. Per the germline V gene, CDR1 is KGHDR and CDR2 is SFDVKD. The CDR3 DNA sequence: TGTGCCACCAGTGACCCTACTAGCGGGGGGTACAATGAGCAGTTCTTC. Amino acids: CATSDPTSGGYNEQFF.

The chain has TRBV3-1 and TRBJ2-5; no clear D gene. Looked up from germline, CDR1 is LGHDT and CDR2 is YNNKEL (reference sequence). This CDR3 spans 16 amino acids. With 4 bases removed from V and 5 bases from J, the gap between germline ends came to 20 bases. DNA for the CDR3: TGTGCCAGCAGCCCACTGGGCGGAGCCTTGGGGGAGACCCAGTACTTC. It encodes CASSPLGGALGETQYF.

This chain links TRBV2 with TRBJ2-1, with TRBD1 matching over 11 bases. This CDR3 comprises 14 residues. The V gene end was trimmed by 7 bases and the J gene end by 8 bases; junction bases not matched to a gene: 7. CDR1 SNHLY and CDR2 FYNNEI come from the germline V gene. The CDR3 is CASKDRGQRDEQFF. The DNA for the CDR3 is TGTGCCAGCAAGGACAGGGGGCAACGCGATGAGCAGTTCTTC.

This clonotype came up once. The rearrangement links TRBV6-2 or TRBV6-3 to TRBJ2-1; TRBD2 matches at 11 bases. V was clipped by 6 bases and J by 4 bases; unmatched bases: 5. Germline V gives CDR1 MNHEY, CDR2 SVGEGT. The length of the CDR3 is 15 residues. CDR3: CASRTGLAVYNEQFF. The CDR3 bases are TGTGCCAGCAGAACGGGACTAGCGGTATACAATGAGCAGTTCTTC.

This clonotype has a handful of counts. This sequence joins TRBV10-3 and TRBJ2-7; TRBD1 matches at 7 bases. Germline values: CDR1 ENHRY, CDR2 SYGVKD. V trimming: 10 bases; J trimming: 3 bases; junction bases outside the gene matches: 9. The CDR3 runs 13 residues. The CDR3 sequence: CATTGQNNYEQYF. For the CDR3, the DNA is TGTGCCACAACGGGACAGAATAACTACGAGCAGTACTTC.

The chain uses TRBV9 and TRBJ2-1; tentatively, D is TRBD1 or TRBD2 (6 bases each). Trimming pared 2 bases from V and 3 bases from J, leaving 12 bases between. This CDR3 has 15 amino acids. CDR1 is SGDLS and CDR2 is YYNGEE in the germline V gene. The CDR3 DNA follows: TGTGCCAGCAGCGTGAGGGGGGAACACTACAATGAGCAGTTCTTC. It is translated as CASSVRGEHYNEQFF.

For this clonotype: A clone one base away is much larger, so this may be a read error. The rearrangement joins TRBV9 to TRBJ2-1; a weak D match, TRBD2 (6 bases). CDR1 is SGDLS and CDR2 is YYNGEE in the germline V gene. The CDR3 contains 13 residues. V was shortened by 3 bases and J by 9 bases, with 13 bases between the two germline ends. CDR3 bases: TGTGCCAGCAGCGGACTAGATCACAGTGAGCAGTTCTTC. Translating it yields CASSGLDHSEQFF.

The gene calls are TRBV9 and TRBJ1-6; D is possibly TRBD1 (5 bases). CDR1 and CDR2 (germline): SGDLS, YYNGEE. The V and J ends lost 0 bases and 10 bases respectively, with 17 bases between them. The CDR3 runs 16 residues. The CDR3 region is CASSVGWDSSSSPLHF. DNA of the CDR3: TGTGCCAGCAGCGTAGGGTGGGACTCCTCCAGCTCACCCCTCCACTTT.

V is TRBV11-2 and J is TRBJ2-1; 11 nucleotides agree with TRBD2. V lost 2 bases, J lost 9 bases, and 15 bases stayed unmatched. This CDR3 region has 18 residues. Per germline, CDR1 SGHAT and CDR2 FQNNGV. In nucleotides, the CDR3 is TGTGCCAGCAGCTTATTAGCGGGGGGGCCGATTCTTAATCGTGAGCAGTTCTTC. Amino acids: CASSLLAGGPILNREQFF.

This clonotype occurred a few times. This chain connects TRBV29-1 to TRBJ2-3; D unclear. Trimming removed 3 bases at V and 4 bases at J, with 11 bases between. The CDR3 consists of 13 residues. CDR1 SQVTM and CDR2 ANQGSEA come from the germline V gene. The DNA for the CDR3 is TGCAGCGTTGATTTTGGGGTAGCAGATACGCAGTATTTT. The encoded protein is CSVDFGVADTQYF.

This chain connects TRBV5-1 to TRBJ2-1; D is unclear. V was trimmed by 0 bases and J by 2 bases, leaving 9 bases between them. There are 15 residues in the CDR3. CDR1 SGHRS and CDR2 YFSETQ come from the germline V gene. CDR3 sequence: CASSLARSAYNEQFF. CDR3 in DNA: TGCGCCAGCAGCTTGGCCAGGAGCGCCTACAATGAGCAGTTCTTC.

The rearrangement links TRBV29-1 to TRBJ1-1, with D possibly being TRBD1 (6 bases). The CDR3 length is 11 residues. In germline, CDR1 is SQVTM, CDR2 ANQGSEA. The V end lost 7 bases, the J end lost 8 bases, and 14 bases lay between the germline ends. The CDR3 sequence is CSAKGGLEAFF. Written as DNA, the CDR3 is TGCAGCGCAAAGGGGGGGCTAGAAGCTTTCTTT. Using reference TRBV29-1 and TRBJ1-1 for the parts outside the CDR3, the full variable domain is SAVISQKPSRDICQRGTSLTIQCQVDSQVTMMFWYRQQPGQSLTLIATANQGSEATYESGFVIDKFPISRPNLTFSTLTVSNMSPEDSSIYLCSAKGGLEAFFGQGTRLTVV.

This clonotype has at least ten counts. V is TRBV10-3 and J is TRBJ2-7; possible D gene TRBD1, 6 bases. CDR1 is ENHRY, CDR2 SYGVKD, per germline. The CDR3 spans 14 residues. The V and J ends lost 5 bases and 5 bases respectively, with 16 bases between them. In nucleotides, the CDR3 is TGTGCCATCAGTCCCTCAGGGGAAGGCGACGAGCAGTACTTC. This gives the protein CAISPSGEGDEQYF.

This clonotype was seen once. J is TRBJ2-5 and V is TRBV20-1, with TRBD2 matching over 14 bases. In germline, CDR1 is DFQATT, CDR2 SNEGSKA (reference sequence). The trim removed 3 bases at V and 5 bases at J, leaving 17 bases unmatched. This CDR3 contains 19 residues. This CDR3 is CSASIQRTSGGLHRETQYF. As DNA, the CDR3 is TGCAGTGCTAGCATCCAGCGGACTAGCGGGGGGCTCCATCGGGAGACCCAGTACTTC.

The CDR3 nucleotides read TGTGCCAGCAGCTACAGGGGTCCTACGGGGGAGCAGTACTTC. Translating it yields CASSYRGPTGEQYF. V is TRBV7-9 and J is TRBJ2-4, with a possible D match to TRBD1 (7 bases). Germline V lookup: CDR1 SEHNR, CDR2 FQNEAQ (reference sequence). V was pared by 4 bases and J by 13 bases, with 20 bases between. This CDR3 spans 14 amino acids. The whole variable domain, remainder taken from reference TRBV7-9 and TRBJ2-4, is DTGVSQNPRHKITKRGQNVTFRCDPISEHNRLYWYRQTLGQGPEFLTYFQNEAQLEKSRLLSDRFSAERPKGSFSTLEIQRTEQGDSAMYLCASSYRGPTGEQYFGAGTRLSVL.

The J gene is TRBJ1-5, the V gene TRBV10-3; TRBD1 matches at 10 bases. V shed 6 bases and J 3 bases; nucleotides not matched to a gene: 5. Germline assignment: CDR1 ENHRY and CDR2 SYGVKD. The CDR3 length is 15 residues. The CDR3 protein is CAISPGTGDNQPQHF. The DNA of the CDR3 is TGTGCCATCAGCCCCGGGACAGGGGACAATCAGCCCCAGCATTTT.

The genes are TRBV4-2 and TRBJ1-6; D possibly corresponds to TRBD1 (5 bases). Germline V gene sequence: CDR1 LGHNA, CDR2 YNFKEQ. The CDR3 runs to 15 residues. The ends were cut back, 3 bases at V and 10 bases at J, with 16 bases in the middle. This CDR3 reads CASSQDRDRGSPLHF. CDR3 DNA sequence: TGTGCCAGCAGCCAGGATAGAGACAGAGGATCACCCCTCCACTTT.

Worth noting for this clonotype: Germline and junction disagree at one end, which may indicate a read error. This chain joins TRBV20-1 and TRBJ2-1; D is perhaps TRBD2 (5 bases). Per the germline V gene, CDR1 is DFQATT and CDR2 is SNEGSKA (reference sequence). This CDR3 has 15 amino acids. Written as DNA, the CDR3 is TGCAGCGCTAGTGTTTTCGGACGGGGAAACAATGAGCAGTTCTTC. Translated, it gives CSASVFGRGNNEQFF.